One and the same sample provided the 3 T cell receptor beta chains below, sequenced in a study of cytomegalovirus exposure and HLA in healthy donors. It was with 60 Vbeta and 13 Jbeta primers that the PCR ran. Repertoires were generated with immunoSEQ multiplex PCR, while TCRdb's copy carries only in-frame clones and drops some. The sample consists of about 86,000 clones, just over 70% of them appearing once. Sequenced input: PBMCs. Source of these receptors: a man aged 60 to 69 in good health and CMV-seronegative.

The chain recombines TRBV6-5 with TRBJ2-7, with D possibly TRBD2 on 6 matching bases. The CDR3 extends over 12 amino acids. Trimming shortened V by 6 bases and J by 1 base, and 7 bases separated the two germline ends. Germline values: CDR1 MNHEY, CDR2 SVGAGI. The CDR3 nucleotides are TGTGCCAGCAGGGGAGGATCCTACGAGCAGTACTTC. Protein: CASRGGSYEQYF.

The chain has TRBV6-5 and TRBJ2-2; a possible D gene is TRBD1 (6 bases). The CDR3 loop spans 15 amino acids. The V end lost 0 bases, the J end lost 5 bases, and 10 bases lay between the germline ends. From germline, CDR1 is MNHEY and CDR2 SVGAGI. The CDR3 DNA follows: TGTGCCAGCAGTTACTCGGGGGCCTGGACCGGGGAGCTGTTTTTT. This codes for CASSYSGAWTGELFF.

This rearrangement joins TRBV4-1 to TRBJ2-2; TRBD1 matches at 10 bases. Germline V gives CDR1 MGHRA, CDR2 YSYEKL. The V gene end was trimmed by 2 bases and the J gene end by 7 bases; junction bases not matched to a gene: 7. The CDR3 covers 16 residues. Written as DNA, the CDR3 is TGCGCCAGCAGCCAATTGACAGGGGGCGGCGGCGGGGAGCTGTTTTTT. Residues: CASSQLTGGGGGELFF.